These T cell receptor beta chains were read from a single sample in a study of T cells in localized non-small cell lung cancer. Clones were sequenced by immunoSEQ multiplex PCR, and TCRdb holds only the in-frame ones, with some missing. The sample yields around 35,000 clones, approximately 93% seen once. The source material was peripheral blood, sampled before any cancer treatment. These receptors originate from a female donor at least 60 years old with stage I lung adenocarcinoma. Each CDR3 is given with its conserved first and last residue.

cdr3_aa j_call v_call
CASSTGGYEQYF TRBJ2-7 TRBV28
CASSEAIAAFF TRBJ1-1 TRBV6-1
CASKGTGLSPLHF TRBJ1-6 TRBV25-1
CASSPDSFGYTF TRBJ1-2 TRBV7-2
CASSFQGYGYTF TRBJ1-2 TRBV27
CASSAGQGEQFF TRBJ2-1 TRBV9
CATSSNLRDNEQFF TRBJ2-1 TRBV15
CAIRRTATDTQYF TRBJ2-3 TRBV10-3
CASSLGPTGVFYGYTF TRBJ1-2 TRBV5-6
CASSLAVNLRGSSTDTQYF TRBJ2-3 TRBV5-4
CASSSAIGSLNTEAFF TRBJ1-1 TRBV6-5
CASTPFGTGNSPLHF TRBJ1-6 TRBV28
CASSGGGFGQSNQPQHF TRBJ1-5 TRBV6-1
CASSFIQGARRQYF TRBJ2-7 TRBV11-2
CASSLGGGVTNEQFF TRBJ2-1 TRBV28
CASSMDSDSSGNTIYF TRBJ1-3 TRBV19
CASSSSGTGNAGELFF TRBJ2-2 TRBV28
CASSYAESIETQYF TRBJ2-5 TRBV6-5
CAISGTAGGGANVLTF TRBJ2-6 TRBV10-3
CASRQEETQYF TRBJ2-5 TRBV5-4
CASSLLGIQETQYF TRBJ2-5 TRBV7-7
CASSQGYFTGENSPLHF TRBJ1-6 TRBV4-3
CSAAEGAEAFF TRBJ1-1 TRBV29-1
CASSSPGRYQETQYF TRBJ2-5 TRBV5-8
CSVVNREAFF TRBJ1-1 TRBV29-1
CASSYSGTISGNTIYF TRBJ1-3 TRBV6-5
CASQGQGAYSNQPQHF TRBJ1-5 TRBV2
CASSTQGRGDTQYF TRBJ2-3 TRBV28
CASSLTGETEAFF TRBJ1-1 TRBV27
CASSSSGVNYGYTF TRBJ1-2 TRBV5-6